The 10 T cell receptor beta chains given below trace back to one sample, sequenced in a study of OX40 agonist ivuxolimab in advanced cancers. Here immunoSEQ multiplex PCR was the method, and the copy in TCRdb shows in-frame clones only, minus some. The data show about 62,000 clones, nearly 95% seen once. Specimen: CD4+ or CD8+ T cells sorted from blood, collected in a trial of the OX40 agonist ivuxolimab. The source is an adult with an advanced solid tumor such as melanoma, head and neck, liver or kidney cancer.

The rearrangement uses TRBV19 and TRBJ2-7, with D possibly matching TRBD1 (6 bases). The V and J ends lost 5 bases and 2 bases respectively, with 13 bases between them. In germline, CDR1 is LNHDA, CDR2 SQIVND (reference sequence). The length of the CDR3 is 14 residues. This chain's CDR3 is CASSYSTGAYEQYF. For the CDR3, the DNA is TGTGCCAGTAGTTACTCGACAGGAGCCTACGAGCAGTACTTC.

This chain joins TRBV9 and TRBJ2-1; TRBD2 matches 8 bases. Germline V gene sequence: CDR1 SGDLS, CDR2 YYNGEE. CDR3 length equals 16 residues. V lost 1 base, J lost 4 bases, and 7 bases stayed unmatched. The CDR3 sequence: CASSVSGSGSYNEQFF. CDR3 DNA: TGTGCCAGCAGCGTATCTGGAAGCGGGAGTTACAATGAGCAGTTCTTC.

The chain joins TRBV4-1 to TRBJ2-5; a possible D gene is TRBD2 (7 bases). Germline V CDR1 and CDR2: MGHRA, YSYEKL. The V end was cut by 0 bases, the J end by 5 bases, with 13 bases between. This CDR3 contains 15 residues. CDR3 nucleotide sequence: TGCGCCAGCAGCCAAGATCCAGGGGAGGGTGAGACCCAGTACTTC. It codes for CASSQDPGEGETQYF.

The chain has TRBV19 and TRBJ1-1; D unresolved. From germline, CDR1 is LNHDA and CDR2 SQIVND (reference sequence). This CDR3 is built from 12 residues. Trimming took 3 bases from V and 5 from J, leaving 7 bases between them. CDR3 DNA sequence: TGTGCCAGTAGTATGCGAGGTACTGAAGCTTTCTTT. This gives the protein CASSMRGTEAFF. The whole variable domain, filled in from reference TRBV19 and TRBJ1-1, reads DGGITQSPKYLFRKEGQNVTLSCEQNLNHDAMYWYRQDPGQGLRLIYYSQIVNDFQKGDIAEGYSVSREKKESFPLTVTSAQKNPTAFYLCASSMRGTEAFFGQGTRLTVV.

This rearrangement joins TRBV6-6 to TRBJ1-2; TRBD1 aligns across 7 bases. The length of the CDR3 is 16 residues. Losses at the gene ends were 7 bases for V and 7 bases for J; bases not matched to a gene: 18. CDR1 and CDR2 from the germline V gene are MNHNY and SVGAGI (reference sequence). The CDR3 DNA sequence: TGTGCCAGCACAGACAGGGCCGCGGGTCTAGACCGTGGCTACACCTTC. Encoded protein: CASTDRAAGLDRGYTF.

The chain combines TRBV7-9 with TRBJ2-1, with TRBD2 matching over 12 bases. Germline V gene lookup returns CDR1 SEHNR and CDR2 FQNEAQ (reference sequence). The V gene end was trimmed by 5 bases and the J gene end by 9 bases; junction bases not matched to a gene: 8. The CDR3 runs to 15 residues. CDR3 amino acids: CASSPRLAGVPEQFF. CDR3 nucleotides: TGTGCCAGCAGCCCTCGACTAGCGGGGGTCCCTGAGCAGTTCTTC.

This chain links TRBV12-5 with TRBJ2-3; D is uncertain. Germline V gene lookup returns CDR1 LGHNT and CDR2 FRNRAP. The CDR3 is made up of 11 amino acids. The V and J ends lost 0 bases and 9 bases respectively, with 4 bases between them. CDR3 residues: CASGLVPTQYF. In DNA, the CDR3 is TGTGCTAGTGGTTTGGTACCCACGCAGTATTTT.

The rearrangement uses TRBV6-5 and TRBJ2-7; perhaps TRBD1 as D (6 bases). Germline V gives CDR1 MNHEY, CDR2 SVGAGI. The V end lost 6 bases, the J end lost 1 base, and 16 bases lay between the germline ends. This CDR3 has 15 amino acids. The CDR3 DNA reads TGTGCCAGCAGCATACAGACAGGAATTTCCTACGAGCAGTACTTC. Residues: CASSIQTGISYEQYF.

The rearrangement joins TRBV4-1 to TRBJ2-7; TRBD2 matches 8 bases. Germline values: CDR1 MGHRA, CDR2 YSYEKL. This CDR3 has 16 amino acids. V lost 3 bases to trimming and J lost 11 bases; unmatched junction nucleotides: 18. The CDR3 nucleotides read TGCGCCAGCAGCCACAATCAAGCGGGGGTGCGCCAGGAGGAGTACTTC. This codes for CASSHNQAGVRQEEYF.

This CDR3 is CASSLVPPADTQYF. The CDR3 DNA is TGTGCCAGCAGCTTAGTGCCTCCCGCTGATACGCAGTATTTT. J is TRBJ2-3 and V is TRBV11-2, with unresolved D. The CDR3 covers 14 residues. In germline, CDR1 is SGHAT, CDR2 FQNNGV. V lost 1 base, J lost 6 bases, and 11 bases lay in between.